This TCR beta chain was obtained from a study of sequential checkpoint blockade in melanoma. The treatment was: randomized to nivolumab then ipilimumab (arm A) or the reverse (arm B). The table came from immunoSEQ multiplex PCR; TCRdb's copy has only in-frame clones and leaves some out. The repertoire holds about 19,000 clones, with 73% as singletons. Germline V gene lookup returns CDR1 MNHEY and CDR2 SMNVEV (reference sequence). The CDR3 runs 16 residues. Unmatched junction bases numbered 5, after V lost 1 base and J lost 8 bases. The sequences come from CD8+ T cells sorted from blood (inferred from file names), collected from a patient given nivolumab and ipilimumab in sequence. V is TRBV27 and J is TRBJ2-1; 13 bases align to TRBD2. The source is a human donor with melanoma. Here the CDR3 reads CASSLLPGLAGDEQFF. The CDR3 DNA reads TGTGCCAGCAGTTTATTACCTGGACTAGCGGGAGATGAGCAGTTCTTC.